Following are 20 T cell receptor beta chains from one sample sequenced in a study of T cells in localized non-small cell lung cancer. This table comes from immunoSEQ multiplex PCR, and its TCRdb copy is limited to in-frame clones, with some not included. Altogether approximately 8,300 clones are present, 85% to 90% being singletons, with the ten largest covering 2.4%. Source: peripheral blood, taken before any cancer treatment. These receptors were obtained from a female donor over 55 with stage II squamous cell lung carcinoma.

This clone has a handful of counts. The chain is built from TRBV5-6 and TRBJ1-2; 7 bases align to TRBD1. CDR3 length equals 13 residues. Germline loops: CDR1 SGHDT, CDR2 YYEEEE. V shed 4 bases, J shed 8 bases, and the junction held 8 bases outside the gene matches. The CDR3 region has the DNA TGTGCCAGCAGCCGCGACAGGGTAAAGGGCTACACCTTC. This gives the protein CASSRDRVKGYTF.

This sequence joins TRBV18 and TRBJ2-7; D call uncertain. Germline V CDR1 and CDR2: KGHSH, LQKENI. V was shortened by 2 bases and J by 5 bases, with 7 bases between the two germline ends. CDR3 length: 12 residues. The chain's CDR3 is CASSPSRDEQYV. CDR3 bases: TGTGCCAGCTCACCATCAAGGGACGAGCAGTACGTC.

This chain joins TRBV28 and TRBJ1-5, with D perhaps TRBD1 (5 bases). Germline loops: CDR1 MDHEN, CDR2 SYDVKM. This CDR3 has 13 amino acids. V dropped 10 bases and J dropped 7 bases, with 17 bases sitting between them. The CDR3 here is CATYGAADQPQHF. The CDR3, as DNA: TGTGCCACCTATGGGGCAGCAGACCAGCCCCAGCATTTT.

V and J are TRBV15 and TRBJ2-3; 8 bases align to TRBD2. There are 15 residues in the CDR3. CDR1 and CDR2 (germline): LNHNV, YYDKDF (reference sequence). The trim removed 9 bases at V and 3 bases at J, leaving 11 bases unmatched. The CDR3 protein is CATSLRRLATDTQYF. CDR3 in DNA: TGTGCCACTAGCTTAAGGAGACTAGCGACAGATACGCAGTATTTT.

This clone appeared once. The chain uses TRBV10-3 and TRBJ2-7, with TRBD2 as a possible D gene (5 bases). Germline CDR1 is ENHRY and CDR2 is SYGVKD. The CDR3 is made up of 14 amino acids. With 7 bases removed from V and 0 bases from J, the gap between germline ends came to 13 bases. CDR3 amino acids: CAINPGRTSYEQYF. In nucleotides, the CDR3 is TGTGCCATCAACCCGGGAAGGACCTCCTACGAGCAGTACTTC.

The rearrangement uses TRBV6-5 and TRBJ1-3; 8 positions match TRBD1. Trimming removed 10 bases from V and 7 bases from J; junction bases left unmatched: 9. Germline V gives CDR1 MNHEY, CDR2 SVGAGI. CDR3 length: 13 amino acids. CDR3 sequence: CATKGQGENTIYF. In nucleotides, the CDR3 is TGTGCCACCAAAGGACAGGGAGAGAACACCATATATTTT.

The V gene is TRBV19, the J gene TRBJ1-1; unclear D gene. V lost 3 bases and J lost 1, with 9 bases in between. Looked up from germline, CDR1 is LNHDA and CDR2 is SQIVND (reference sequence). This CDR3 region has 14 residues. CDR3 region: CASSIRRPNTEAFF. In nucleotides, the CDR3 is TGTGCCAGTAGTATTAGAAGACCGAACACTGAAGCTTTCTTT.

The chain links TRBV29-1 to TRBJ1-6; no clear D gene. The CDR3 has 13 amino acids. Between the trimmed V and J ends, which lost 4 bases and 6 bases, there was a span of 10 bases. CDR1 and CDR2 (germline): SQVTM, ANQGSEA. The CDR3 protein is CSVGKDGNSPLHF. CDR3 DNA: TGCAGCGTTGGGAAGGACGGTAATTCACCCCTCCACTTT. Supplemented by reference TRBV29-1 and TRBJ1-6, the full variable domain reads SAVISQKPSRDICQRGTSLTIQCQVDSQVTMMFWYRQQPGQSLTLIATANQGSEATYESGFVIDKFPISRPNLTFSTLTVSNMSPEDSSIYLCSVGKDGNSPLHFGNGTRLTVT.

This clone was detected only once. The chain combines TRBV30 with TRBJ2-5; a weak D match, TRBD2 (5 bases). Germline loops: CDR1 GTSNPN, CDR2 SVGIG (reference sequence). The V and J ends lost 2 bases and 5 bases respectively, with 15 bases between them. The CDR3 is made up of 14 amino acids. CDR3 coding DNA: TGTGCCTGGAGTTCCGGACTGGGAAGGGAGACCCAGTACTTC. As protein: CAWSSGLGRETQYF.

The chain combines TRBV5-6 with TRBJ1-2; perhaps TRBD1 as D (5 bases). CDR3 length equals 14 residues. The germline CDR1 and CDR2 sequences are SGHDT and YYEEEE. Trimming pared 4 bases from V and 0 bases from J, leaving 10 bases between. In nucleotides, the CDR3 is TGTGCCAGCAGCATCCGGGGCGCTAACTATGGCTACACCTTC. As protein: CASSIRGANYGYTF.

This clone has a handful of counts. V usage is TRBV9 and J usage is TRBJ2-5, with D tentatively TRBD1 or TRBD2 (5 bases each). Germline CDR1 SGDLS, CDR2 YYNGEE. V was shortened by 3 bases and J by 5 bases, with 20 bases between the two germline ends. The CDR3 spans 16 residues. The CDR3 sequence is CASSEGWGKGGETQYF. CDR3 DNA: TGTGCCAGCAGCGAGGGCTGGGGGAAAGGCGGGGAGACCCAGTACTTC.

DNA of the CDR3: TGTGCCAGCAGCTTGTATTCGAATGGCTACACCTTC. Protein sequence: CASSLYSNGYTF. The chain joins TRBV7-9 to TRBJ1-2; D is unclear. The V gene's germline CDR1 is SEHNR and CDR2 FQNEAQ (reference sequence). V lost 3 bases and J lost 6, with 8 bases in between. The CDR3 loop spans 12 amino acids.

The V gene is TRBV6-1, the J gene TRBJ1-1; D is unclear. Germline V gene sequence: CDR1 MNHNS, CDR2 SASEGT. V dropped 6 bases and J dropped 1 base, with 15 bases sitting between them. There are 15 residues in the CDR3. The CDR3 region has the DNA TGTGCCAGCAGCACACTGGCCCCTAGGAACACTGAAGCTTTCTTT. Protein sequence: CASSTLAPRNTEAFF.

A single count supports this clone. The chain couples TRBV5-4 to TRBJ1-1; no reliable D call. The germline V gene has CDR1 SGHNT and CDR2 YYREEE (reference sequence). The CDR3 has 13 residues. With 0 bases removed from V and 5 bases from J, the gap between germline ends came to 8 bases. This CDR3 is CASSLGVGTEAFF. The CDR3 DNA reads TGTGCCAGCAGCTTGGGGGTAGGGACTGAAGCTTTCTTT.

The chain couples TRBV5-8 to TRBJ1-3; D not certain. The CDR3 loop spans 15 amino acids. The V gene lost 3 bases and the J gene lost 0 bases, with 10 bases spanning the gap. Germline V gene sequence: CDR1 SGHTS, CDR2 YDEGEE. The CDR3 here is CASSWMGPSGNTIYF. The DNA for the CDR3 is TGTGCCAGCAGCTGGATGGGTCCCTCTGGAAACACCATATATTTT.

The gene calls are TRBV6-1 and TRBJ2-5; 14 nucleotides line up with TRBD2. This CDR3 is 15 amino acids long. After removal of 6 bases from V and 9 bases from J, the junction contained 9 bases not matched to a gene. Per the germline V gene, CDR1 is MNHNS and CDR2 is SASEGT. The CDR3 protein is CASRGTGLAGEAQYF. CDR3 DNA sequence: TGTGCCAGCAGAGGAACGGGACTAGCGGGAGAAGCCCAGTACTTC.

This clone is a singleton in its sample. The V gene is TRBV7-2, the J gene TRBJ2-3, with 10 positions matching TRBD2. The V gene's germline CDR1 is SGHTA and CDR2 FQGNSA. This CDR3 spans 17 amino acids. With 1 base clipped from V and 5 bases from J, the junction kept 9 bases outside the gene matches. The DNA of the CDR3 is TGTGCCAGCAGCTTAGGTGTTAGCGGGGGGACCCGAGATACGCAGTATTTT. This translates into CASSLGVSGGTRDTQYF.

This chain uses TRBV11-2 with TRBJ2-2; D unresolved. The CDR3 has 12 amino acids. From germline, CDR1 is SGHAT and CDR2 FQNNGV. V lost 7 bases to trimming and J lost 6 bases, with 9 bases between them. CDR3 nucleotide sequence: TGTGCCAGCATTCCGGGTCCCGGGGAGCTGTTTTTT. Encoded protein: CASIPGPGELFF.

The CDR3 DNA sequence: TGTGCCAGCAGCGTAGCGGACTACTCTGGAAACACCATATATTTT. The encoded protein is CASSVADYSGNTIYF. V and J are TRBV9 and TRBJ1-3; D gene unclear. V gave up 0 bases and J gave up 0 bases, with 7 bases separating them. Germline CDR1 SGDLS, CDR2 YYNGEE. The CDR3 consists of 15 residues.

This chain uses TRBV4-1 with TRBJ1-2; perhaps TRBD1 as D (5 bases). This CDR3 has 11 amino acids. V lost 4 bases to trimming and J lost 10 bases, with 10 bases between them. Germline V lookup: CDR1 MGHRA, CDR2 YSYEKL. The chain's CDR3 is CASSRGASYTF. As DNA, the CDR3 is TGCGCCAGCAGCCGCGGGGCCTCCTACACCTTC.